This TCR beta chain stems from a study of Ad26.COV2.S vaccination and SARS-CoV-2 variants. About the study: Donor was one of the participants in the Ad26.COV2.S arm of the COV1001 trial. Ad26.COV2.S, an intramuscular injection, was given once or twice 56 days apart.

Sample treatment: 19 received Ad26.COV2.S at low or high dose, single or two shots; about 5 received placebo; per-sample allocation not given. Samples were taken on day 63 after the first vaccine or placebo injection. In Boston, the donor was an adult between 18-55 years of age. Profiling relied on immunoSEQ multiplex PCR, and the TCRdb table lists in-frame clones only, not all of them. The top ten hold approximately 5% of the sample, which has around 300,000 clones, around 89% seen once. Findings of the study overall: Once vaccination had occurred, spike-specific CD8+ and CD4+ T cell responses reportedly showed substantial breadth.

Germline V lookup: CDR1 SGHAT, CDR2 FQNNGV. V lost 6 bases, J lost 6 bases, and 13 bases lay in between. The CDR3 loop spans 13 amino acids. In the case of this clone: What it recognizes is unknown.

Material: peripheral blood, obtained in a trial of Ad26.COV2.S vaccine versus placebo. The clonotype comes from a person aged 18 to 65 who received the Ad26.COV2.S COVID-19 vaccine or a placebo. The chain couples TRBV11-2 to TRBJ2-3, with D perhaps TRBD1 (6 bases). The CDR3 coding sequence is TGTGCCAGCAGTGGGGGCGACCAGGATACGCAGTATTTT. It codes for CASSGGDQDTQYF. The complete variable domain, with remaining parts taken from reference TRBV11-2 and TRBJ2-3, reads EAGVAQSPRYKIIEKRQSVAFWCNPISGHATLYWYQQILGQGPKLLIQFQNNGVVDDSQLPKDRFSAERLKGVDSTLKIQPAKLEDSAVYLCASSGGDQDTQYFGPGTRLTVL.